The sequence of this T cell receptor beta chain was determined in a study of T cells in Graves' hyperthyroidism and ophthalmopathy. Study-wide points: In the blood, most expanded thyroid clonotypes above 0.001 appeared as well.

Researchers took RNA transcripts and amplified the TCR beta CDR3 regions from them. HTBI primers were the set used in a first-round RT-PCR of the TCR CDR3. MiXCR, applied by TCRdb to the multiplex PCR reads, yields one record per CDR3 protein. The sample has under 450,000 distinct CDR3 sequences; about 15% are singletons. Hyperthyroidism of Graves' type that showed no ophthalmopathy progression within 18 months was stable. Patients were aged 18 to 65, had disease duration under 2 months, and had newly diagnosed hyperthyroidism. A patient was excluded if there was uncontrolled infection, other autoimmune disease, pregnancy or lactation. Germline CDR1 LGHDT, CDR2 YNNKEL (reference sequence). This CDR3 is 15 amino acids long. V shed 3 bases and J 8 bases; nucleotides not matched to a gene: 7. This clonotype was counted at least ten times. Its antigen is unknown.

This clonotype was sampled from a woman between 18 and 29 years old with Graves' hyperthyroidism. This sequence joins TRBV3-1 and TRBJ2-1; 10 bases fit TRBD2. The specimen was blood. Here the CDR3 DNA reads TGTGCCAGCAGCCAGTTCCTAGCGGGAGCGTATGAGCAGTTCTTC. Translated, it gives CASSQFLAGAYEQFF.